The next 22 T cell receptor beta chains were all read from a single sample in a study of PD-1 blockade in classical Hodgkin lymphoma. Relapse was seen in all patients after autologous stem cell transplantation, and brentuximab vedotin exposure was variable. TCRdb's table, derived via immunoSEQ multiplex PCR, lists solely in-frame clones and lacks some. This sample yields some 150,000 clones, of which approximately 81% are seen a single time; over 7.5% belongs to the top ten. The input for sequencing was peripheral blood mononuclear cells (PBMCs), taken before the second cycle of nivolumab. Receptors were obtained from a human donor with classical Hodgkin lymphoma.

CDR3 region: CASSLPDSETQYF. DNA of the CDR3: TGTGCCAGCAGCTTACCCGACTCGGAGACCCAGTACTTC. The chain joins TRBV4-2 to TRBJ2-5; D is unclear. CDR1 and CDR2 from the germline V gene are LGHNA and YNFKEQ. The CDR3 spans 13 residues. Between the trimmed V and J ends, which lost 5 bases and 5 bases, there was a span of 12 bases.

This clone occurred a few times. The gene calls are TRBV5-1 and TRBJ1-2, with D maybe TRBD1 (6 bases). The V end was cut by 4 bases, the J end by 5 bases, with 21 bases between. The V gene's germline CDR1 is SGHRS and CDR2 YFSETQ. This CDR3 region has 16 residues. The chain's CDR3 is CASSQRTALQGYGYTF. The DNA of the CDR3 is TGCGCCAGCAGCCAAAGGACAGCCCTTCAGGGGTATGGCTACACCTTC.

This sequence joins TRBV7-2 and TRBJ2-7; the match to TRBD2 covers 10 bases. CDR3 length: 14 amino acids. J lost 6 bases, V lost 4 bases, and 6 bases had no gene match. Germline CDR1 reads SGHTA; CDR2 reads FQGNSA. The CDR3 reads CASSSQREGLEQYF. Here the CDR3 DNA reads TGTGCCAGCAGCTCTCAGCGGGAGGGCCTCGAGCAGTACTTC. Full variable domain (remainder filled in from reference TRBV7-2 and TRBJ2-7): GAGVSQSPSNKVTEKGKDVELRCDPISGHTALYWYRQSLGQGLEFLIYFQGNSAPDKSGLPSDRFSAERTGGSVSTLTIQRTQQEDSAVYLCASSSQREGLEQYFGPGTRLTVT.

The J gene is TRBJ1-1, the V gene TRBV6-6, with D tentatively TRBD1 (6 bases). The CDR3 consists of 11 residues. Trimming stripped 6 bases from V and 8 bases from J, with 10 bases between. Germline values: CDR1 MNHNY, CDR2 SVGAGI (reference sequence). The CDR3 DNA reads as TGTGCCAGCAGCCCCGACAGGGAAGCTTTCTTT. Amino acids: CASSPDREAFF.

The chain couples TRBV9 to TRBJ1-3, with a weak D call TRBD1 (5 bases). The CDR3 covers 16 residues. Trimming cost V 3 bases and J 0 bases, with 13 bases left between them. The germline V gene encodes CDR1 SGDLS and CDR2 YYNGEE. CDR3 coding DNA: TGTGCCAGCAGCGGCTCAGGGATAGGCTCTGGAAACACCATATATTTT. Protein product: CASSGSGIGSGNTIYF.

V and J are TRBV2 and TRBJ2-7; 8 nucleotides match TRBD1. CDR3 length equals 13 residues. After removal of 6 bases from V and 3 bases from J, the junction contained 4 bases not matched to a gene. The V gene's germline CDR1 is SNHLY and CDR2 FYNNEI. The CDR3 loop reads CASSLTGDYEQYF. The CDR3 region has the DNA TGTGCCAGCAGCCTGACAGGGGACTACGAGCAGTACTTC.

The rearrangement links TRBV11-3 to TRBJ2-7; D might be TRBD2 (5 bases). Germline CDR1 reads SGHNT; CDR2 reads YENEEA. Trimming took off 1 base at V and 5 bases at J, with 12 bases between the two ends. The CDR3 spans 14 residues. As DNA, the CDR3 is TGTGCCAGCAGCTTAGGAGGGAATCTAGACGAGCAGTACTTC. The encoded protein is CASSLGGNLDEQYF. Full variable domain (missing parts from reference TRBV11-3 and TRBJ2-7): EAGVVQSPRYKIIEKKQPVAFWCNPISGHNTLYWYLQNLGQGPELLIRYENEEAVDDSQLPKDRFSAERLKGVDSTLKIQPAELGDSAVYLCASSLGGNLDEQYFGPGTRLTVT.

CDR3 sequence reads: CASSYSQGRVYTF. The CDR3 DNA reads as TGTGCCAGCAGTTACTCGCAGGGGAGGGTGTACACCTTC. The chain uses TRBV6-5 and TRBJ1-2; maybe TRBD1 (6 bases). The CDR3 consists of 13 residues. V shed 0 bases and J shed 11 bases, with 13 bases lying between them. Per germline, CDR1 MNHEY and CDR2 SVGAGI.

CDR3 amino acids: CASSQDPGQGQQYF. The CDR3 nucleotides are TGCGCCAGCAGCCAAGACCCTGGACAGGGACAGCAGTACTTC. This chain connects TRBV4-1 to TRBJ2-7; 8 bases are a match to TRBD1. Germline trimming cut 0 bases from V and 8 bases from J; bases unmatched to any gene: 6. Germline assignment: CDR1 MGHRA and CDR2 YSYEKL. This CDR3 is built from 14 residues.

This sequence joins TRBV7-2 and TRBJ2-7; 8 bases are a match to TRBD1. CDR3 length equals 15 residues. With 5 bases clipped from V and 2 bases from J, the junction kept 8 bases outside the gene matches. Germline V CDR1 and CDR2: SGHTA, FQGNSA. The CDR3 protein is CASSIRDRSPYEQYF. The CDR3 nucleotides read TGTGCCAGCAGCATTCGGGACAGGAGCCCCTACGAGCAGTACTTC.

This clone was found a few times. One end of the junction varies from germline; a read error may be responsible. The rearrangement links TRBV7-9 to TRBJ2-3, with 11 bases fitting TRBD2. Germline assignment: CDR1 SEHNR and CDR2 FQNEAQ (reference sequence). The CDR3 has 14 amino acids. The CDR3 nucleotides read TGTGCCAGCAGCACTAGCGGGAGCATAGATACGCAGTATTTT. Encoded protein: CASSTSGSIDTQYF.

The chain couples TRBV6-6 to TRBJ2-7, with D perhaps assigned TRBD1 or TRBD2 (5 bases each). The CDR3 length is 14 residues. CDR1 and CDR2 from the germline V gene are MNHNY and SVGAGI (reference sequence). The germline V and J ends were trimmed by 10 bases and 2 bases, with 18 bases remaining between them. CDR3 DNA: TGTGCCACCAGAACGGGGACGCCCCCCTACGAGCAGTACTTC. This sequence encodes CATRTGTPPYEQYF.

In this sample, this clone turned up once. The chain employs TRBV6-1 and TRBJ2-3; D unresolved. The V gene's germline CDR1 is MNHNS and CDR2 SASEGT. The CDR3 is 11 amino acids. Trimming left V 5 bases short and J 1 base short, with 1 base between. CDR3 residues: CASSRTDTQYF. The CDR3 DNA sequence: TGTGCCAGCAGTCGCACAGATACGCAGTATTTT.

The chain employs TRBV30 and TRBJ2-3; 10 nucleotides match TRBD1. This CDR3 has 13 residues. V lost 5 bases to trimming and J lost 3 bases; unmatched junction nucleotides: 2. Germline loops: CDR1 GTSNPN, CDR2 SVGIG (reference sequence). This CDR3 is CAWGQGGTDTQYF. As DNA, the CDR3 is TGTGCCTGGGGACAGGGGGGGACAGATACGCAGTATTTT.

The genes are TRBV30 and TRBJ2-1; D is perhaps TRBD1 (5 bases). This CDR3 is 13 amino acids long. Trimming took 0 bases from V and 8 from J, leaving 11 bases between them. The germline V gene has CDR1 GTSNPN and CDR2 SVGIG (reference sequence). The CDR3 protein is CAWSVFRVDEQFF. As DNA, the CDR3 is TGTGCCTGGAGTGTATTCAGGGTCGATGAGCAGTTCTTC. Combining the CDR3 with reference TRBV30 and TRBJ2-1 gives the whole variable domain SQTIHQWPATLVQPVGSPLSLECTVEGTSNPNLYWYRQAAGRGLQLLFYSVGIGQISSEVPQNLSASRPQDRQFILSSKKLLLSDSGFYLCAWSVFRVDEQFFGPGTRLTVL.

The chain links TRBV9 to TRBJ1-2; 8 nucleotides agree with TRBD1. The CDR3 spans 14 residues. Germline V gives CDR1 SGDLS, CDR2 YYNGEE. V lost 4 bases and J lost 5; bases outside the gene matches: 7. CDR3 amino acids: CASSQQGGPYGYTF. The CDR3 DNA is TGTGCCAGCAGCCAACAGGGGGGGCCTTATGGCTACACCTTC.

The chain uses TRBV4-1 and TRBJ2-1; D gene unclear. Between the trimmed V and J ends, which lost 0 bases and 7 bases, there was a span of 7 bases. CDR3 length: 13 amino acids. CDR1 and CDR2 (germline): MGHRA, YSYEKL. The CDR3 DNA sequence: TGCGCCAGCAGCCAAGATAGGGTGAATGAGCAGTTCTTC. It translates to CASSQDRVNEQFF.

V and J are TRBV7-9 and TRBJ2-5, with a weak D call TRBD1 (6 bases). Trimming removed 4 bases from V and 3 bases from J, with 12 bases in between. The CDR3 has 14 amino acids. Germline loops: CDR1 SEHNR, CDR2 FQNEAQ (reference sequence). The CDR3 sequence is CASSSQGSEETQYF. CDR3 coding DNA: TGTGCCAGCAGCTCACAGGGATCAGAAGAGACCCAGTACTTC.

This chain links TRBV5-1 with TRBJ2-3; D uncertain. V shed 6 bases and J shed 7 bases, with 9 bases lying between them. The CDR3 is 11 amino acids. Germline V gene data show CDR1 as SGHRS and CDR2 as YFSETQ. The DNA for the CDR3 is TGCGCCAGCAAAAGGATAAATACGCAGTATTTT. It codes for CASKRINTQYF.

The V and J genes are TRBV10-3 and TRBJ2-3, with D perhaps TRBD2 (5 bases). The CDR3 is 14 amino acids. CDR1 and CDR2 (germline): ENHRY, SYGVKD. V gave up 3 bases and J gave up 2 bases, with 9 bases separating them. DNA for the CDR3: TGTGCCATCAGTGATGAGCGGACCACAGATACGCAGTATTTT. Amino acid sequence: CAISDERTTDTQYF.

The chain recombines TRBV7-2 with TRBJ2-5; D is unresolved. The germline V and J ends were trimmed by 5 bases and 2 bases, with 15 bases remaining between them. Germline CDR1 SGHTA, CDR2 FQGNSA. This CDR3 contains 15 residues. The CDR3 region has the DNA TGTGCCAGCAGCCTAGTTCTCTATACACAAGAGACCCAGTACTTC. This encodes CASSLVLYTQETQYF.

The gene calls are TRBV5-1 and TRBJ2-4; 7 nucleotides line up with TRBD1. The CDR3 sequence is 15 residues long. V lost 1 base and J lost 6; bases outside the gene matches: 7. Per the germline V gene, CDR1 is SGHRS and CDR2 is YFSETQ. CDR3 amino acids: CASSLSGTGVNIQYF. CDR3 bases: TGCGCCAGCAGCTTGTCCGGAACAGGGGTAAACATTCAGTACTTC.